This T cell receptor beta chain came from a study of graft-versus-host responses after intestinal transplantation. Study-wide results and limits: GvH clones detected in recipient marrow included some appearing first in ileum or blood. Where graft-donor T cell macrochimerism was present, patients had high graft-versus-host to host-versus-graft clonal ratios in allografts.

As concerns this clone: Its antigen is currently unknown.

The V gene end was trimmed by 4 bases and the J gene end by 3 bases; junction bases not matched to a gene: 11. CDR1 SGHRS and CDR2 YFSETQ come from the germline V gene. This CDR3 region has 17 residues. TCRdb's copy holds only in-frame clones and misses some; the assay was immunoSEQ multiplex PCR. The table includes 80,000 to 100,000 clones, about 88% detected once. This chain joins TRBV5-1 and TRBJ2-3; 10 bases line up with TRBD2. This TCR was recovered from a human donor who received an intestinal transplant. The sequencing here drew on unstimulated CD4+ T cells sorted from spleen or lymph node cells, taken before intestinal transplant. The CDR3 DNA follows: TGCGCCAGCAGCCCCCGGGTAGCGGGGGGCCGGACAGATACGCAGTATTTT. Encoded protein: CASSPRVAGGRTDTQYF. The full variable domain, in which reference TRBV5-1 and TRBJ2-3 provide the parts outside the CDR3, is KAGVTQTPRYLIKTRGQQVTLSCSPISGHRSVSWYQQTPGQGLQFLFEYFSETQRNKGNFPGRFSGRQFSNSRSEMNVSTLELGDSALYLCASSPRVAGGRTDTQYFGPGTRLTVL.